This T cell receptor beta chain was observed in a study of memory CD4+ T cells and cytomegalovirus serostatus (dated by TCRdb to between 2018 and 2020). Describing the broader study: The cohort comprised roughly 35 healthy Belgian adults, 9 CMV seropositive and about 25 CMV seronegative. The study sequenced CD4+ memory TCRbeta repertoires of a Belgian cohort with known cytomegalovirus serostatus to replicate a published TCR-based CMV serostatus classifier. What the authors observed across the whole study: On the Belgian cohort, the classifier built on the original framework reached a median bootstrapped AUC of roughly 0.94, with a 95% CI of 0.76-1.00. For CMV serostatus prediction, a median bootstrapped AUC of 0.95 was reached with the original framework, and a median bootstrapped AUC of approximately 0.89 was reached with a US-trained random forest. Of under 200 previously reported CMV-associated TCRbeta sequences, about 68 appeared in the CD4+ memory repertoires, each in one to five individuals. Only CD4+CD45RO+ memory cells were sequenced, in contrast to the original study, which included naive and memory CD4+ and CD8+ populations. The results were interpreted as suggesting that the CMV-associated TCR signature is mostly present in the CD4+ memory repertoire.

A note on this clone: The antigen it binds to is not known. There are no base qualities to consult, and no much larger clone falls within one base.

A FACSAria II was used to sort memory CD4+ T cells, defined as single viable CD3+CD4+CD8-CD45RO+ cells. CMV serostatus was determined using a Roche Elecsys assay that detects serum IgG against CMV pp150, pp28, p38 and p52. Following thawing, total CD4+ T cells were enriched through positive selection using CD4 magnetic microbeads. Samples originated from another study that specifically interrogated the CD4+ T cell memory repertoire. Peripheral blood mononuclear cells were isolated and cryopreserved according to standard operating procedures, and serum was stored at -80 degrees C. CD3-PerCP (BW264/56), CD4-APC (RPA-T4), CD45RO-PE (UCHT1) and CD8-Pacific Orange (3B5) antibodies were used for staining, and non-viable cells were excluded with Sytox blue. The Quick-DNA Microprep Kit was used to extract genomic DNA from the sorted cells. Amplification of TCRbeta DNA was done with the immunoSEQ hsTCRbeta kit, following the protocol from the manufacturer. TCRbeta libraries were sequenced on an Illumina MiSeq instrument. The source study handled its data this way. After out-of-frame sequences were removed, under 2.5 million distinct TCRbeta sequences remained, averaging approximately 72,000 per individual. Each individual was scored according to the count of over 150 previously reported CMV-associated TCRbeta sequences and the total productive distinct TCRbeta count. A beta-binomial model was reimplemented in Python, and scikit-learn random forests with default parameters were trained on US cohort data. On the Belgian cohort, classifier performance was reported as the median AUC, along with percentile confidence intervals, across 10,000 bootstrap iterations. This is the immuneACCESS table as TCRdb keeps it, with only in-frame sequences that have V and J called. A part of the clones is gone; compared with another copy, unresolved V genes explain less than half, and the rest is unexplained. V, J and clone size reflect that table, while D and trimming were determined from the DNA. The table for this sample lists tens of thousands of clones; over 60% of them were counted only once. Approximately 1.8% of the sample comes from the top ten.

The clonotype was recovered from an adult in good health and CMV-seronegative. The sample comprised memory CD4+ T cells from blood.

At the DNA level, the sequence is TGTGCCAGCAGAGATGGGAGTAGCGGTCAGCCCCAGCATTTT. It codes for CASRDGSSGQPQHF. The chain joins TRBV6-1 to TRBJ1-5; the D gene assignment is ambiguous. As encoded in the germline V gene, CDR1 is MNHNS while CDR2 is SASEGT. Inclusive of the bounding cysteine and phenylalanine, the CDR3 is 14 residues long. CDR3 DNA is the only sequence kept; it has 42 bases, read in frame from the first base. V and J are truncated by 6 bases and 6 bases respectively, leaving an intervening sequence of 15 bases.